This is a list of T cell receptor beta chains from one sample in a study of CD8 T cells in Susac syndrome. MiXCR, run by TCRdb on the immunoSEQ multiplex PCR reads, gives a single entry per CDR3 protein. This sample yields about 180,000 distinct CDR3 sequences, of which around 94% are seen a single time; 0.12% belongs to the top ten. Material for sequencing was CD4+ T cells from PBMCs. The receptors derive from a human donor with Susac syndrome. CDR3s include the opening cysteine and the closing phenylalanine or tryptophan. Rows give clone size only sometimes, using once, few, many, or a class for an expanded clone.

J gene	clone size	V gene	CDR3 protein
TRBJ1-5	NA	TRBV12-3/TRBV12-4	CASSYSYNQPQHF
TRBJ1-1	NA	TRBV2	CASSDEGAITEAFF
TRBJ1-6	NA	TRBV7-9	CASRPQGAAYNSPLHF
TRBJ2-2	NA	TRBV12-3/TRBV12-4	CASSLGTGDSTGELFF
TRBJ2-3	NA	TRBV5-1	CASSFQTSGGGDTQYF
TRBJ2-7	NA	TRBV20-1	CSARIPARGPEQYF
TRBJ1-1	NA	TRBV3-1	CASSPNSFNTEAFF
TRBJ2-7	once	TRBV7-9	CASSPLFGTGRHEQYF
TRBJ2-1	once	TRBV3-1	CASSQSGTSGEQFF
TRBJ1-2	NA	TRBV5-1	CASSLEGYTAGYGYTF
TRBJ2-1	NA	TRBV18	CASSRVSGGVYNEQFF
TRBJ1-1	NA	TRBV6-2/TRBV6-3	CASRPTLSSTEAFF
TRBJ1-5	NA	TRBV7-6	CASSSGGGGSQPQHF
TRBJ1-1	NA	TRBV5-1	CASSRQGAGTEAFF
TRBJ2-7	NA	TRBV9	CASSVAPGQTYEQYF
TRBJ2-3	NA	TRBV29-1	CSVSGARNPDTQYF
TRBJ2-3	NA	TRBV6-5	CASSPRDDTQYF
TRBJ2-3	NA	TRBV20-1	CSANTPGLGTDTQYF
TRBJ1-5	NA	TRBV12-3/TRBV12-4	CASSLEPPTHQPQHF
TRBJ2-4	NA	TRBV7-2	CASSLALDSPAKNIQYF
TRBJ2-1	NA	TRBV14	CASRGVLPNEQFF
TRBJ1-2	NA	TRBV4-2	CASSPGGKTDYYGYTF
TRBJ2-3	once	TRBV5-1	CASSLFGGLNTDTQYF
TRBJ2-1	once	TRBV29-1	CSVRSLEAREQFF
TRBJ1-5	NA	TRBV5-1	CASSPQGNQPQHF
TRBJ2-1	NA	TRBV20-1	CSADLRDRDEQFF
TRBJ2-7	NA	TRBV7-9	CASSFGQGIYEQYF
TRBJ1-5	NA	TRBV20-1	CSAISVNQPQHF
TRBJ2-4	once	TRBV30	CAWEGITKNIQYF
TRBJ1-1	NA	TRBV5-6	CASSLGSRNTEAFF
TRBJ2-5	NA	TRBV20-1	CSATKQGETQYF
TRBJ1-5	NA	TRBV4-3	CASSQEATVEQPQHF
TRBJ1-2	NA	TRBV27	CASLDRAGGYTF
TRBJ1-3	NA	TRBV7-9	CASSKGTGDYGGNTIYF
TRBJ2-5	NA	TRBV20-1	CSAASPSGVETQYF
TRBJ1-1	NA	TRBV10-3	CAISVFGGQDTEAFF
TRBJ2-7	NA	TRBV18	CASSPSAAGYEQYF